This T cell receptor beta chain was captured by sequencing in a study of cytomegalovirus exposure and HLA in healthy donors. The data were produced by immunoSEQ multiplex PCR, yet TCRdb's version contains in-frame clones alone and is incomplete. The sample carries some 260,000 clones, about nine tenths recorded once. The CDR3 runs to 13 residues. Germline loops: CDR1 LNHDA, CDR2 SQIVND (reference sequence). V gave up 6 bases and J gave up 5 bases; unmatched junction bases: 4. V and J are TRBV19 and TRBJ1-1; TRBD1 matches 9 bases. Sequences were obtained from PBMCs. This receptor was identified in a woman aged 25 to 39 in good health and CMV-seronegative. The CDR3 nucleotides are TGTGCCAGTAGAACAGGGACAGGGACTGAAGCTTTCTTT. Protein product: CASRTGTGTEAFF.